Below are 23 T cell receptor beta chains sequenced from a single sample in a study of shared clonotypes between healthy human individuals. Repertoires were generated with immunoSEQ multiplex PCR, while TCRdb's copy carries only in-frame clones and drops some. In the table there are fewer than 550,000 clones, approximately 79% of which are singletons. Sequencing was done on a sample of PBMCs. The receptors were gathered from a middle-aged woman in good health. Some clones in this sample may be carry-over from other donors' samples.

This clone showed up just once. The chain is built from TRBV7-2 and TRBJ2-7; 11 bases fit TRBD2. Germline CDR1 SGHTA, CDR2 FQGNSA. Trimming at V came to 2 bases and at J to 4 bases, leaving 13 bases not matched to a gene. CDR3 size: 18 residues. The CDR3 region is CASSLMASGRTSPYEQYF. The CDR3 region has the DNA TGTGCCAGCAGCTTAATGGCTAGCGGGAGGACTAGTCCATACGAGCAGTACTTC.

The CDR3 DNA reads TGTGCCAGTAGTATAGGATCCGACTATAGCAATCAGCCCCAGCATTTT. Protein: CASSIGSDYSNQPQHF. The V call is TRBV19, the J call TRBJ1-5; D gene uncertain. The V end was cut by 1 base, the J end by 0 bases, with 10 bases between. The V gene's germline CDR1 is LNHDA and CDR2 SQIVND (reference sequence). The CDR3 loop spans 16 amino acids.

CDR3 protein: CASSHLTGVGETQYF. In DNA, the CDR3 is TGTGCCAGCAGCCACCTTACAGGGGTAGGGGAGACCCAGTACTTC. The genes are TRBV5-4 and TRBJ2-5; 7 bases fit TRBD1. The junction had 11 bases not matched to a gene; V was cut back by 4 bases and J by 5 bases. This CDR3 spans 15 amino acids. Germline V lookup: CDR1 SGHNT, CDR2 YYREEE (reference sequence).

For this clone: Other nucleotide sequences from this sample produce the same CDR3. This chain joins TRBV6-5 and TRBJ2-5; D remains ambiguous. The end of the DNA is better explained by TRBJ2-7, so the J call may be wrong. The CDR3 runs to 12 residues. Germline V gene lookup returns CDR1 MNHEY and CDR2 SVGAGI. The CDR3 reads CASSYSPYEQYF. CDR3 bases: TGTGCCAGCAGTTACTCCCCCTACGAGCAGTACTTC.

The V and J genes are TRBV27 and TRBJ2-7, with 8 nucleotides matching TRBD2. The V gene's germline CDR1 is MNHEY and CDR2 SMNVEV (reference sequence). After removal of 4 bases from V and 6 bases from J, the junction contained 8 bases not matched to a gene. The CDR3 loop spans 14 amino acids. The CDR3 DNA reads TGTGCCAGCAGTTCCTCGGGAGGGGTTCGCGAGCAGTACTTC. It is translated as CASSSSGGVREQYF.

The chain uses TRBV28 and TRBJ1-5; TRBD1 might be the D (6 bases). From germline, CDR1 is MDHEN and CDR2 SYDVKM. The V gene lost 7 bases and the J gene lost 9 bases, with 16 bases spanning the gap. The CDR3 covers 13 residues. Here the CDR3 DNA reads TGTGCCAGCACGGGGGCACTAGAAAGGCCCCAGCATTTT. Residues: CASTGALERPQHF.

CDR3 sequence reads: CASSKSRATIYDTQYF. CDR3 sequence (DNA): TGTGCCAGCAGCAAATCGCGGGCGACCATTTACGATACGCAGTATTTT. The chain couples TRBV21-1 to TRBJ2-3; the table calls TRBD2, which could not be checked here. TRBV21-1 counts as a pseudogene. This CDR3 is 16 amino acids long.

The rearrangement joins TRBV18 to TRBJ2-3; D may be TRBD1 (6 bases). CDR1 and CDR2 from the germline V gene are KGHSH and LQKENI. CDR3 size: 15 residues. The V gene lost 4 bases and the J gene lost 1 base, with 12 bases spanning the gap. The DNA for the CDR3 is TGTGCCAGCTCACTAAGACAGGACGGCACAGATACGCAGTATTTT. It codes for CASSLRQDGTDTQYF.

This chain joins TRBV4-1 and TRBJ2-6, with no clear D. The V gene's germline CDR1 is MGHRA and CDR2 YSYEKL. The length of the CDR3 is 16 residues. V lost 5 bases to trimming and J lost 0 bases, with 11 bases between them. The CDR3 DNA sequence: TGCGCCAGCAGCTTCCGACACAGCTCTGGGGCCAACGTCCTGACTTTC. Translating it yields CASSFRHSSGANVLTF.

This clone was found once. The chain joins TRBV30 to TRBJ2-7, with D hard to call. The CDR3 extends over 14 amino acids. CDR1 GTSNPN and CDR2 SVGIG come from the germline V gene (reference sequence). V lost 3 bases, J lost 2 bases, and 14 bases lay in between. CDR3 residues: CAWRGRLNTYEQYF. CDR3 in DNA: TGTGCCTGGAGGGGTAGACTGAACACCTACGAGCAGTACTTC.

V gene TRBV4-3 combines with J gene TRBJ2-4; perhaps TRBD2 as D (6 bases). Germline V gene sequence: CDR1 LGHNA, CDR2 YSLEER. The CDR3 runs 16 residues. Between the trimmed V and J ends, which lost 0 bases and 8 bases, there was a span of 17 bases. The CDR3 nucleotides are TGCGCCAGCAGCCAAGATTTAGACGGGACTCGCGACATTCAGTACTTC. Translating gives CASSQDLDGTRDIQYF.

This chain connects TRBV7-8 to TRBJ2-2; 8 bases agree with TRBD1. Trimming at V came to 6 bases and at J to 0 bases, leaving 3 bases not matched to a gene. CDR1 and CDR2 from the germline V gene are SGHVS and FQNEAQ. The CDR3 is 15 amino acids. The CDR3 coding sequence is TGTGCCAGCAGGAAACAGGGGGCGAACACCGGGGAGCTGTTTTTT. Translating it yields CASRKQGANTGELFF.

The chain recombines TRBV5-1 with TRBJ1-6, with unresolved D. Trimming pared 4 bases from V and 6 bases from J, leaving 8 bases between. CDR1 and CDR2 (germline): SGHRS, YFSETQ. CDR3 length: 13 residues. The CDR3 DNA sequence: TGCGCCAGCAGCCCGGAACCTAATTCACCCCTCCACTTT. Translating it yields CASSPEPNSPLHF.

The chain carries TRBV29-1 and TRBJ2-7, with 10 nucleotides matching TRBD2. CDR3 size: 16 residues. The V and J ends lost 5 bases and 1 base, in that order; junction bases with no gene match: 11. Per the germline V gene, CDR1 is SQVTM and CDR2 is ANQGSEA. The CDR3 spells CSVLHELAGFSYEQYF. The CDR3, as DNA: TGCAGCGTTCTACACGAACTAGCGGGATTTTCCTACGAGCAGTACTTC.

This sequence joins TRBV2 and TRBJ1-5, with 9 nucleotides matching TRBD1. Germline V gives CDR1 SNHLY, CDR2 FYNNEI. Trimming at V came to 5 bases and at J to 3 bases, leaving 17 bases not matched to a gene. This CDR3 has 19 residues. The CDR3 loop is CASSTNLYRGQLSNQPQHF. In nucleotides, the CDR3 is TGTGCCAGCAGTACTAACCTATACAGGGGGCAACTCTCCAATCAGCCCCAGCATTTT.

The V and J genes are TRBV30 and TRBJ1-6; D is possibly TRBD1 (6 bases). V was shortened by 0 bases and J by 7 bases, with 13 bases between the two germline ends. Germline V gives CDR1 GTSNPN, CDR2 SVGIG (reference sequence). The CDR3 is 15 residues long. CDR3 region: CAWSVGGSGNSPLHF. For the CDR3, the DNA is TGTGCCTGGAGTGTGGGGGGCTCCGGAAATTCACCCCTCCACTTT.

V and J are TRBV28 and TRBJ2-7, with 9 nucleotides matching TRBD1. The germline V gene has CDR1 MDHEN and CDR2 SYDVKM. This CDR3 spans 15 amino acids. J was trimmed by 4 bases and V by 5 bases; bases with no gene match: 9. The CDR3 spells CASSPSGTGSYEQYF. CDR3 sequence (DNA): TGTGCCAGCAGTCCGTCCGGGACAGGGTCTTACGAGCAGTACTTC.

The J gene is TRBJ2-5, the V gene TRBV18, with a tentative D call TRBD2 (5 bases). The CDR3 runs to 15 residues. The germline V gene has CDR1 KGHSH and CDR2 LQKENI. V was shortened by 5 bases and J by 3 bases, with 16 bases between the two germline ends. The CDR3 region has the DNA TGTGCCAGCTCAACCACGGTACTAGGAAAAGAGACCCAGTACTTC. Encoded protein: CASSTTVLGKETQYF.

This rearrangement joins TRBV28 to TRBJ2-5; 14 bases match TRBD2. The V gene end was trimmed by 3 bases and the J gene end by 4 bases; junction bases not matched to a gene: 4. CDR1 MDHEN and CDR2 SYDVKM come from the germline V gene. The CDR3 totals 16 residues. CDR3 nucleotides: TGTGCCAGCAGTTTGGGGACTAGCGGGAGATTAGAGACCCAGTACTTC. It is translated as CASSLGTSGRLETQYF. Combining the CDR3 with reference TRBV28 and TRBJ2-5 gives the whole variable domain DVKVTQSSRYLVKRTGEKVFLECVQDMDHENMFWYRQDPGLGLRLIYFSYDVKMKEKGDIPEGYSVSREKKERFSLILESASTNQTSMYLCASSLGTSGRLETQYFGPGTRLLVL.

The rearrangement joins TRBV4-3 to TRBJ2-5, with 7 nucleotides matching TRBD1. Trimming at V came to 1 base and at J to 0 bases, leaving 2 bases not matched to a gene. This CDR3 has 15 residues. CDR1 and CDR2 from the germline V gene are LGHNA and YSLEER. The CDR3 DNA is TGCGCCAGCAGCCAAGGACAGGGATACCAAGAGACCCAGTACTTC. It specifies CASSQGQGYQETQYF.

J is TRBJ1-2 and V is TRBV29-1; no clear D. V gave up 3 bases and J gave up 0 bases, with 5 bases separating them. The CDR3 extends over 12 amino acids. Germline loops: CDR1 SQVTM, CDR2 ANQGSEA. In DNA, the CDR3 is TGCAGCGTTGACGGGGCTAACTATGGCTACACCTTC. Encoded protein: CSVDGANYGYTF.

The V call is TRBV27, the J call TRBJ2-7; TRBD1 agrees at 7 bases. This CDR3 contains 14 residues. CDR1 and CDR2 from the germline V gene are MNHEY and SMNVEV (reference sequence). V gave up 4 bases and J gave up 4 bases; unmatched junction bases: 7. The CDR3 region has the DNA TGTGCCAGCAGTTCCAAAAGGGGGCAATACGAGCAGTACTTC. Its protein is CASSSKRGQYEQYF.

V is TRBV2 and J is TRBJ2-7; D may match TRBD1 or TRBD2 (6 bases each). This CDR3 comprises 15 residues. Germline CDR1 SNHLY, CDR2 FYNNEI. The ends were cut back, 5 bases at V and 3 bases at J, with 17 bases in the middle. CDR3 coding DNA: TGTGCCAGCAGTTCCGAGGGGGGTAGGGGCTACGAGCAGTACTTC. This translates into CASSSEGGRGYEQYF.